A single T cell receptor beta chain is shown here with its context. This table comes from immunoSEQ multiplex PCR, and its TCRdb copy is limited to in-frame clones, with some not included. The repertoire holds approximately 150,000 clones, with approximately 80% as singletons. This sample was taken from a study of blood T cell repertoires in COVID-19. Study context: The analysed material was cDNA or gDNA that came from T cells, B-cell-depleted T cells, or PBMCs.

The V end was cut by 7 bases, the J end by 8 bases, with 20 bases between. Germline lookup yields CDR1 MDHEN and CDR2 SYDVKM. This CDR3 region has 14 residues. This TCR derives from a human donor in a cohort sampled during active COVID-19. The sequencing sample was made of peripheral blood. This chain links TRBV28 with TRBJ1-2; D not certain. DNA for the CDR3: TGTGCCAGCACCCCCCCTTATTTAGCTTCCGGCTACACCTTC. Its protein is CASTPPYLASGYTF.